The sequence of this T cell receptor beta chain was determined in a study of control samples from healthy donors and cancer patients. The table came from immunoSEQ multiplex PCR; TCRdb's copy has only in-frame clones and leaves some out. The sample lists 60,000 to 75,000 clones, 85% occurring once. The CDR3 extends over 13 amino acids. The clonotype comes from a man aged 35 to 55 in good health. The sequenced sample was blood. The chain uses TRBV21-1 and TRBJ1-2. TRBV21-1 is reported as a pseudogene. The CDR3 coding sequence is TGTGCCAGCCTTGGGGGGCGTAACTATGGCTACACCTTC. Its translation: CASLGGRNYGYTF.